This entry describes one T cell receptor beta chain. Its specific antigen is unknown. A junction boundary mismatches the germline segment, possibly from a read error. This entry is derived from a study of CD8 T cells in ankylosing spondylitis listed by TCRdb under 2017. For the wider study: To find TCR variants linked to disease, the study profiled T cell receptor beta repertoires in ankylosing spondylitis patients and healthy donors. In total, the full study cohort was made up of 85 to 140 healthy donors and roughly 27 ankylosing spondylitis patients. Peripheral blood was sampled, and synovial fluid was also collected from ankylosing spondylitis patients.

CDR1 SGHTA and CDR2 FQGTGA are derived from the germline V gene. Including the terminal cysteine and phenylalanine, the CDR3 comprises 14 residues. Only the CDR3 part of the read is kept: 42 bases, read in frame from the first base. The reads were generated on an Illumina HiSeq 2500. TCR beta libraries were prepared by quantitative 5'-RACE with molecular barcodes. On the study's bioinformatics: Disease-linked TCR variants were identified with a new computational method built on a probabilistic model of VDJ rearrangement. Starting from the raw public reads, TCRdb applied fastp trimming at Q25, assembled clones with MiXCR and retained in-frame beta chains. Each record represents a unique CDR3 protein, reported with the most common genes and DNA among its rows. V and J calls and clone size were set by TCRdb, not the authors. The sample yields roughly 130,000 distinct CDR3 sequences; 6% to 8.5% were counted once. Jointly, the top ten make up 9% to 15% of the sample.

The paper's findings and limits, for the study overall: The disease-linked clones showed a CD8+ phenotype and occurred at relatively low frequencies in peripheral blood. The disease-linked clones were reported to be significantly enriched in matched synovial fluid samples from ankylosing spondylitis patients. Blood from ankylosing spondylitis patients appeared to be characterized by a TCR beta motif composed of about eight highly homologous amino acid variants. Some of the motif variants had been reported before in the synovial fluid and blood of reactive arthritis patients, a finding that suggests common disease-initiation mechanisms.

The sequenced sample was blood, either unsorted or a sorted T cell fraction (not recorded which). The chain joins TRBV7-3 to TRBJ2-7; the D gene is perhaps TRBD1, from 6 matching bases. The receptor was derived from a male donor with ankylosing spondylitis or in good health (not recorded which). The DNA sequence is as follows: TGTGTCAGCAGCTTACGACAGGACTCCTACGAGCAGTACTTC. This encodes CVSSLRQDSYEQYF.